A single TCR beta chain is shown here with its context. As yet, its antigen is unknown. This CDR3 has 15 residues. Germline V lookup: CDR1 KGHSH, CDR2 LQKENI. V dropped 3 bases and J dropped 3 bases, with 12 bases sitting between them. Measured with immunoSEQ multiplex PCR; TCRdb has only the in-frame clones, and not every one. In the table there are 75,000 to 95,000 clones, roughly 85% of which are singletons. The sample is drawn from a study of T cell responses to AZD1222 COVID-19 vaccine. Study findings and constraints: Vaccine-associated CD4 TCRs ranged over spike, dominating at 160-218 and 743-854.

The receptor comes from an adult who received the AZD1222 COVID-19 vaccine. Sequenced here: peripheral blood, sampled 28 days after the second AZD1222 dose. The V call is TRBV18, the J call TRBJ2-4; perhaps TRBD2 as D (7 bases). Here the CDR3 reads CASSPGGAVKNIQYF. CDR3 sequence (DNA): TGTGCCAGCTCACCTGGGGGGGCTGTCAAAAACATTCAGTACTTC.